This T cell receptor beta chain was identified during a study of cytomegalovirus exposure and HLA in healthy donors. The table came from immunoSEQ multiplex PCR; TCRdb's copy has only in-frame clones and leaves some out. The sample lists about 83,000 clones; 95% to 96% were seen once. Germline CDR1 WNHNN, CDR2 SYGVQD (reference sequence). The CDR3 has 13 amino acids. Trimming stripped 2 bases from V and 13 bases from J, with 17 bases between. The material sequenced was PBMCs. This receptor was taken from a woman aged 18-35 years in good health and CMV-seronegative. The chain carries TRBV10-1 and TRBJ1-1; D ambiguous. CDR3: CASSEGGDRAGFF. CDR3 nucleotide sequence: TGCGCCAGCAGTGAGGGTGGAGACCGCGCTGGTTTCTTT.